This entry lists 22 T cell receptor beta chains sequenced from one sample in a study of Ad26.COV2.S vaccination and SARS-CoV-2 variants. Profiled with immunoSEQ multiplex PCR; TCRdb holds only in-frame clones, not every one. The table shows hundreds of thousands of clones, with 89% occurring only once. Sample treatment: about 20 received Ad26.COV2.S at low or high dose, single or two shots; about five received placebo; per-sample allocation not given. Sampling was done on day 63 after the first vaccine or placebo injection. The starting material was peripheral blood, obtained in a trial of Ad26.COV2.S vaccine versus placebo. Every receptor here comes from a person between 18 and 60 years old who received the Ad26.COV2.S COVID-19 vaccine or a placebo.

J is TRBJ1-2 and V is TRBV2; TRBD1 agrees at 9 bases. CDR3 length: 13 residues. V lost 7 bases, J lost 7 bases, and 7 bases stayed unmatched. In germline, CDR1 is SNHLY, CDR2 FYNNEI. CDR3 sequence: CASIVQGARGYTF. DNA of the CDR3: TGTGCCAGCATTGTACAGGGGGCACGTGGCTACACCTTC. Variable domain in full (rest from reference TRBV2 and TRBJ1-2): EPEVTQTPSHQVTQMGQEVILRCVPISNHLYFYWYRQILGQKVEFLVSFYNNEISEKSEIFDDQFSVERPDGSNFTLKIRSTKLEDSAMYFCASIVQGARGYTFGSGTRLTVV.

J is TRBJ2-1 and V is TRBV6-5; either TRBD1 or TRBD2 may fit D (5 bases each). CDR1 and CDR2 from the germline V gene are MNHEY and SVGAGI. This CDR3 comprises 13 residues. Trimming shortened V by 6 bases and J by 5 bases, and 11 bases separated the two germline ends. The CDR3 DNA follows: TGTGCCAGCAGAGAGGGGTCAAACAATGAGCAGTTCTTC. Its translation is CASREGSNNEQFF.

The chain is built from TRBV24-1 and TRBJ2-5; D is perhaps TRBD1 (5 bases). In germline, CDR1 is KGHDR, CDR2 SFDVKD. The CDR3 covers 15 residues. Deletions cut 0 bases from V and 1 base from J, with 8 bases between. The CDR3 DNA is TGTGCCACCAGTGATTTGGGGCAGGGCCAAGAGACCCAGTACTTC. It specifies CATSDLGQGQETQYF.

The chain carries TRBV5-1 and TRBJ2-3, with 9 bases fitting TRBD2. This CDR3 is built from 16 residues. Germline trimming cut 6 bases from V and 1 base from J; bases unmatched to any gene: 9. CDR1 is SGHRS and CDR2 is YFSETQ in the germline V gene. The CDR3 reads CASTLGGGARTDTQYF. The CDR3 bases are TGCGCCAGCACCCTAGGCGGGGGGGCCCGCACAGATACGCAGTATTTT.

The chain has TRBV27 and TRBJ1-5; D possibly corresponds to TRBD1 (6 bases). This CDR3 is built from 15 residues. Germline V gene sequence: CDR1 MNHEY, CDR2 SMNVEV (reference sequence). V was cut by 6 bases and J by 2 bases, with 14 bases left in between. Written as DNA, the CDR3 is TGTGCCAGCAGGCCCCGGGGGGCGCGCAATCAGCCCCAGCATTTT. Amino acid sequence: CASRPRGARNQPQHF.

This clone was recorded a few times. The chain joins TRBV11-2 to TRBJ2-7, with 9 bases identical to TRBD2. The CDR3 contains 14 residues. The V gene end was trimmed by 3 bases and the J gene end by 5 bases; junction bases not matched to a gene: 5. The V gene's germline CDR1 is SGHAT and CDR2 FQNNGV. The CDR3 is CASSFAGGHNEQYF. As DNA, the CDR3 is TGTGCCAGCAGCTTCGCGGGAGGGCACAACGAGCAGTACTTC. Based on the CDR3 plus reference TRBV11-2 and TRBJ2-7, the full variable domain is EAGVAQSPRYKIIEKRQSVAFWCNPISGHATLYWYQQILGQGPKLLIQFQNNGVVDDSQLPKDRFSAERLKGVDSTLKIQPAKLEDSAVYLCASSFAGGHNEQYFGPGTRLTVT.

The rearrangement uses TRBV27 and TRBJ1-6, with 9 bases lining up with TRBD1. V gave up 8 bases and J gave up 9 bases; unmatched junction bases: 14. This CDR3 is built from 16 residues. Germline V lookup: CDR1 MNHEY, CDR2 SMNVEV (reference sequence). The CDR3 loop is CASCTSTGGIFSPLHF. The CDR3 region has the DNA TGTGCCAGCTGCACCTCGACAGGGGGAATTTTTTCACCCCTCCACTTT.

The chain links TRBV24-1 to TRBJ1-2; D remains unclear. The CDR3 loop spans 11 amino acids. Germline CDR1 is KGHDR and CDR2 is SFDVKD. The V gene lost 4 bases and the J gene lost 6 bases, with 5 bases spanning the gap. DNA of the CDR3: TGTGCCACCAGTGACCTGGATGGCTACACCTTC. Its translation is CATSDLDGYTF.

V gene TRBV5-1 combines with J gene TRBJ2-7; D may be TRBD2 (6 bases). The germline V gene has CDR1 SGHRS and CDR2 YFSETQ. This CDR3 contains 15 residues. Trimming removed 0 bases at V and 0 bases at J, with 10 bases between. The CDR3 nucleotides read TGCGCCAGCAGCTTGGAAGCTAGCGCCTCCTACGAGCAGTACTTC. This encodes CASSLEASASYEQYF. The full variable domain, with the rest looked up from reference TRBV5-1 and TRBJ2-7, is KAGVTQTPRYLIKTRGQQVTLSCSPISGHRSVSWYQQTPGQGLQFLFEYFSETQRNKGNFPGRFSGRQFSNSRSEMNVSTLELGDSALYLCASSLEASASYEQYFGPGTRLTVT.

This clone came up a few times. The chain recombines TRBV7-2 with TRBJ2-1, with 7 bases identical to TRBD2. Unmatched junction bases numbered 15, after V lost 9 bases and J lost 7 bases. Germline CDR1 reads SGHTA; CDR2 reads FQGNSA. The CDR3 spans 15 residues. CDR3 amino acids: CASIPSRLAANEQFF. CDR3 nucleotide sequence: TGTGCCAGTATCCCTTCCCGGCTAGCGGCGAATGAGCAGTTCTTC.

The J gene is TRBJ1-1, the V gene TRBV6-5, with D possibly matching TRBD1 (5 bases). Germline V gives CDR1 MNHEY, CDR2 SVGAGI. The CDR3 extends over 12 amino acids. Between the trimmed V and J ends, which lost 7 bases and 6 bases, there was a span of 12 bases. The CDR3, as DNA: TGTGCCAGCACCCGGGGGGACTCTGAAGCTTTCTTT. Amino acid sequence: CASTRGDSEAFF.

The chain carries TRBV18 and TRBJ2-7; 7 bases agree with TRBD1. This CDR3 has 15 amino acids. Per germline, CDR1 KGHSH and CDR2 LQKENI. Losses at the gene ends were 2 bases for V and 0 bases for J; bases not matched to a gene: 4. CDR3 sequence reads: CASSPSDRSSYEQYF. The CDR3 DNA sequence: TGTGCCAGCTCACCATCGGACAGGAGCTCCTACGAGCAGTACTTC.

CDR3 in DNA: TGTGCCAGCAGCCCCAACCGTGCCGGTACGCAGTATTTT. Residues: CASSPNRAGTQYF. The chain has TRBV5-6 and TRBJ2-3, with unresolved D. Germline V CDR1 and CDR2: SGHDT, YYEEEE. Trimming removed 4 bases at V and 8 bases at J, with 14 bases between. This CDR3 is 13 amino acids long.

The genes are TRBV14 and TRBJ2-7; 8 nucleotides align to TRBD1. Germline V gene data show CDR1 as SGHDN and CDR2 as FVKESK. The CDR3 is made up of 13 amino acids. Unmatched junction bases numbered 2, after V lost 5 bases and J lost 2 bases. The CDR3 reads CASSSTGAYEQYF. DNA of the CDR3: TGTGCCAGCAGCTCGACAGGGGCCTACGAGCAGTACTTC. Together with reference TRBV14 and TRBJ2-7, the CDR3 gives the full variable domain: EAGVTQFPSHSVIEKGQTVTLRCDPISGHDNLYWYRRVMGKEIKFLLHFVKESKQDESGMPNNRFLAERTGGTYSTLKVQPAELEDSGVYFCASSSTGAYEQYFGPGTRLTVT.

This sequence joins TRBV6-5 and TRBJ1-1, with D unresolved. The CDR3 contains 15 residues. Deletions cut 7 bases from V and 4 bases from J, with 19 bases between. CDR1 and CDR2 from the germline V gene are MNHEY and SVGAGI. CDR3 sequence: CASTPKSQLGTEAFF. The CDR3 DNA reads as TGTGCCAGCACCCCAAAAAGTCAACTGGGCACTGAAGCTTTCTTT.

V and J are TRBV6-5 and TRBJ1-6; possibly TRBD1 for D (6 bases). CDR1 is MNHEY and CDR2 is SVGAGI in the germline V gene. Trimming left V 7 bases short and J 9 bases short, with 13 bases between. This CDR3 contains 13 residues. The CDR3 sequence is CASTRTAGSPLHF. In nucleotides, the CDR3 is TGTGCCAGCACGAGGACAGCAGGTTCACCCCTCCACTTT.

The V call is TRBV24-1, the J call TRBJ2-5; 8 bases are a match to TRBD2. V lost 3 bases, J lost 5 bases, and 1 base stayed unmatched. This CDR3 region has 13 residues. CDR1 is KGHDR, CDR2 SFDVKD, per germline. The CDR3 sequence is CATSDVAGETQYF. In DNA form, the CDR3 reads TGTGCCACCAGTGATGTAGCGGGGGAGACCCAGTACTTC.

The rearrangement joins TRBV14 to TRBJ1-3; D call uncertain. This CDR3 is built from 13 residues. The germline CDR1 and CDR2 sequences are SGHDN and FVKESK. The V end was cut by 6 bases, the J end by 7 bases, with 13 bases between. The CDR3 DNA reads as TGTGCCAGCAGTAGGTCCCCACCCAACACCATATATTTT. It is translated as CASSRSPPNTIYF.

The J gene is TRBJ2-7, the V gene TRBV7-9; no clear D gene. Between the trimmed V and J ends, which lost 5 bases and 4 bases, there was a span of 9 bases. CDR1 is SEHNR and CDR2 is FQNEAQ in the germline V gene (reference sequence). CDR3 length: 12 residues. CDR3 bases: TGTGCCAGCAGCACAGAGATTTACGAGCAGTACTTC. Amino acid sequence: CASSTEIYEQYF. The entire variable domain, with the rest obtained from reference TRBV7-9 and TRBJ2-7, is as follows: DTGVSQNPRHKITKRGQNVTFRCDPISEHNRLYWYRQTLGQGPEFLTYFQNEAQLEKSRLLSDRFSAERPKGSFSTLEIQRTEQGDSAMYLCASSTEIYEQYFGPGTRLTVT.

This chain uses TRBV5-6 with TRBJ1-2; a weak D match, TRBD1 (6 bases). CDR1 is SGHDT and CDR2 is YYEEEE in the germline V gene. The CDR3 totals 13 residues. With 1 base removed from V and 6 bases from J, the gap between germline ends came to 10 bases. For the CDR3, the DNA is TGTGCCAGCAGCTTGAGGGGGGTAAATGGCTACACCTTC. It codes for CASSLRGVNGYTF.

V and J are TRBV7-6 and TRBJ1-6, with 7 bases lining up with TRBD1. The CDR3 runs to 16 residues. The trim removed 5 bases at V and 7 bases at J, leaving 11 bases unmatched. Germline lookup yields CDR1 SGHVS and CDR2 FNYEAQ. The CDR3 DNA reads TGTGCCAGCAGCCCGACAGGGCCTCGATCGAATTCACCCCTCCACTTT. It yields the protein CASSPTGPRSNSPLHF.

The chain has TRBV7-9 and TRBJ2-4, with 9 bases aligning to TRBD2. There are 12 residues in the CDR3. J lost 15 bases, V lost 1 base, and 4 bases had no gene match. CDR1 is SEHNR, CDR2 FQNEAQ, per germline (reference sequence). CDR3 region: CASSLGVAGVYF. In DNA, the CDR3 is TGTGCCAGCAGCTTAGGAGTAGCGGGAGTGTACTTC.